The 6 T cell receptor beta chains below all came from one sample that was sequenced in a study of T cells in Graves' hyperthyroidism and ophthalmopathy. Template material for amplifying TCR beta CDR3 regions consisted of RNA transcripts. First-round RT-PCR targeting the TCR CDR3 was performed with the HTBI primer set. TCRdb recomputed calls from the multiplex PCR reads with MiXCR, one row per CDR3 protein. Here the sample spans roughly 570,000 distinct CDR3 sequences, under 60% being singletons. Sequencing used peripheral blood or thyroid tissue (not recorded which). These receptors originate from a woman in her late teens or twenties with Graves' hyperthyroidism.

This clonotype was counted only a few times. The V and J genes are TRBV30 and TRBJ1-2; D remains unclear. V shed 3 bases and J shed 6 bases, with 14 bases lying between them. Germline lookup yields CDR1 GTSNPN and CDR2 SVGIG (reference sequence). The CDR3 covers 13 residues. The DNA for the CDR3 is TGTGCCTGGAGCGTAGGAGGCTTAGATGGCTACACCTTC. Protein: CAWSVGGLDGYTF.

Regarding this clonotype: One end of the junction does not line up with germline, which may come from a read error. The rearrangement links TRBV20-1 to TRBJ2-5; the D gene is possibly TRBD1 (6 bases). The germline CDR1 and CDR2 sequences are DFQATT and SNEGSKA (reference sequence). The CDR3 has 12 amino acids. In DNA form, the CDR3 reads TGCAGTGCTAGAGATCTTAGGGGGATTCTATGGTTC. This translates into CSARDLRGILWF.

This clonotype was observed at least ten times. The V call is TRBV15, the J call TRBJ2-1, with 10 bases lining up with TRBD1. The ends lost 5 bases at V and 8 bases at J; junction bases unmatched: 3. This CDR3 is 13 amino acids long. Germline assignment: CDR1 LNHNV and CDR2 YYDKDF (reference sequence). The DNA for the CDR3 is TGTGCCACCAGCGTCGGGACAGGGGATGAGCAGTTCTTC. Translating gives CATSVGTGDEQFF.

V is TRBV7-2 and J is TRBJ2-7; 7 nucleotides line up with TRBD2. CDR1 SGHTA and CDR2 FQGNSA come from the germline V gene. The CDR3 is 16 amino acids. With V trimmed by 5 bases and J by 7 bases, 17 bases remained unmatched. The CDR3 reads CASSQSGIRITGEQYF. CDR3 nucleotides: TGTGCCAGCAGCCAAAGCGGGATTCGTATCACCGGGGAGCAGTACTTC. The entire variable domain, with the rest obtained from reference TRBV7-2 and TRBJ2-7, is as follows: GAGVSQSPSNKVTEKGKDVELRCDPISGHTALYWYRQSLGQGLEFLIYFQGNSAPDKSGLPSDRFSAERTGGSVSTLTIQRTQQEDSAVYLCASSQSGIRITGEQYFGPGTRLTVT.

The V and J genes are TRBV7-9 and TRBJ2-7, with 14 bases fitting TRBD2. The J segment lost 4 bases and the V segment lost 5 bases, leaving 13 bases of the junction unmatched. The CDR3 totals 18 residues. The germline V gene encodes CDR1 SEHNR and CDR2 FQNEAQ (reference sequence). The CDR3 DNA reads TGTGCCAGCAGCCAACCGGGACTAGCGGGAGAGGTGGCGTACGAGCAGTACTTC. Translated: CASSQPGLAGEVAYEQYF.

CDR3 sequence reads: CATTGTGGNYGYTF. The CDR3 DNA sequence: TGTGCCACCACCGGGACAGGGGGCAACTATGGCTACACCTTC. This sequence joins TRBV10-3 and TRBJ1-2; 12 bases are shared with TRBD1. Germline V gene lookup returns CDR1 ENHRY and CDR2 SYGVKD. Trimming removed 10 bases from V and 2 bases from J; junction bases left unmatched: 5. The CDR3 is 14 amino acids.